The 12 T cell receptor beta chains given below trace back to one sample, sequenced in a study of T cells after yellow fever vaccination. TCRdb re-called the 5' RACE reads through MiXCR, storing one row per CDR3 protein. The sample holds roughly 310,000 distinct CDR3 sequences, approximately 3.8% seen once. Specimen: PBMCs, collected on the day of the yellow fever booster vaccination. The receptor set was obtained from a man aged 18 to 35 who received the YFV17D yellow fever vaccine.

At least ten counts were recorded for this clonotype. This chain connects TRBV2 to TRBJ2-5, with 8 bases fitting TRBD2. The CDR3 is 14 residues long. J gave up 3 bases and V 4 bases, and 4 bases lay outside the gene matches. CDR1 and CDR2 (germline): SNHLY, FYNNEI. CDR3 bases: TGTGCCAGCAGTGGGAACGGGGGGGAAGAGACCCAGTACTTC. Protein sequence: CASSGNGGEETQYF.

This clonotype was counted many times. The chain uses TRBV18 and TRBJ2-5; 10 bases agree with TRBD1. V shed 3 bases, J shed 2 bases, and the junction held 9 bases outside the gene matches. This CDR3 spans 17 amino acids. Per the germline V gene, CDR1 is KGHSH and CDR2 is LQKENI. The CDR3 DNA reads as TGTGCCAGCTCACCGGGGACAGGGGTCATACATCAAGAGACCCAGTACTTC. Its protein product is CASSPGTGVIHQETQYF.

This clonotype was picked up a small number of times. This chain joins TRBV9 and TRBJ2-1; 8 nucleotides line up with TRBD1. V dropped 3 bases and J dropped 4; count of bases not matched to a gene: 6. The CDR3 consists of 15 residues. Germline CDR1 reads SGDLS; CDR2 reads YYNGEE. This CDR3 reads CASSGQGRLYNEQFF. The CDR3 DNA sequence: TGTGCCAGCAGCGGACAGGGGCGACTATACAATGAGCAGTTCTTC.

At least ten counts were recorded for this clonotype. V is TRBV5-1 and J is TRBJ2-5; 7 nucleotides agree with TRBD1. The junction had 7 bases not matched to a gene; V was cut back by 0 bases and J by 2 bases. The length of the CDR3 is 16 residues. Germline V lookup: CDR1 SGHRS, CDR2 YFSETQ. The CDR3 DNA reads TGCGCCAGCAGCTTGGTACAGGGGCCATGGCAAGAGACCCAGTACTTC. This encodes CASSLVQGPWQETQYF.

Comment on this clonotype: A much larger clone differs by one base, so this may be a read error. V usage is TRBV20-1 and J usage is TRBJ2-7, with a possible D match to TRBD2 (5 bases). CDR1 and CDR2 (germline): DFQATT, SNEGSKA (reference sequence). This CDR3 spans 13 amino acids. For the CDR3, the DNA is TGCAGTGATAGAGGGCAGATAAGCTACGAGCAGTACTTC. Translation gives CSDRGQISYEQYF.

This clonotype occurred many times. This chain joins TRBV7-2 and TRBJ2-2, with D unclear. Germline V gives CDR1 SGHTA, CDR2 FQGNSA. This CDR3 is 14 amino acids long. Deletions cut 5 bases from V and 0 bases from J, with 7 bases between. CDR3 residues: CASSPIPNTGELFF. As DNA, the CDR3 is TGTGCCAGCAGCCCGATCCCGAACACCGGGGAGCTGTTTTTT.

In its sample, this clonotype was seen many times. This chain connects TRBV15 to TRBJ2-3; 12 bases match TRBD2. There are 17 residues in the CDR3. The germline V gene has CDR1 LNHNV and CDR2 YYDKDF (reference sequence). J lost 4 bases, V lost 5 bases, and 10 bases had no gene match. CDR3 DNA sequence: TGTGCCACCAGCGAAATCGGGACTAGCGGGTTTTCAGATACGCAGTATTTT. Protein: CATSEIGTSGFSDTQYF.

This clonotype has at least ten counts. This chain uses TRBV7-9 with TRBJ1-2; D not resolved. CDR3 length equals 11 residues. Deletions cut 1 base from V and 6 bases from J, with 3 bases between. Germline CDR1 is SEHNR and CDR2 is FQNEAQ (reference sequence). The CDR3 DNA reads as TGTGCCAGCAGCTTAGTGGATGGCTACACCTTC. It codes for CASSLVDGYTF.

This clonotype was seen more than once but under ten times. The chain is built from TRBV28 and TRBJ2-1, with 7 bases lining up with TRBD1. The V and J ends lost 6 bases and 4 bases, in that order; junction bases with no gene match: 18. This CDR3 is built from 18 residues. Germline V gene data show CDR1 as MDHEN and CDR2 as SYDVKM. The chain's CDR3 is CASRQTRQGPRTYNEQFF. CDR3 in DNA: TGTGCCAGCAGACAAACCAGACAGGGACCCCGAACGTACAATGAGCAGTTCTTC.

Only a few counts were recorded for this clonotype. The chain employs TRBV18 and TRBJ2-6; 9 bases fit TRBD1. The J segment lost 0 bases and the V segment lost 2 bases, leaving 8 bases of the junction unmatched. CDR3 length: 19 amino acids. The germline V gene has CDR1 KGHSH and CDR2 LQKENI. DNA for the CDR3: TGTGCCAGCTCACCAACGCTAGGACAGGGGAGCTCTGGGGCCAACGTCCTGACTTTC. Its protein product is CASSPTLGQGSSGANVLTF.

This clonotype was seen ten or more times. The chain is built from TRBV7-9 and TRBJ2-3, with 7 bases fitting TRBD1. This CDR3 is 16 amino acids long. Per germline, CDR1 SEHNR and CDR2 FQNEAQ (reference sequence). The trim removed 0 bases at V and 1 base at J, leaving 4 bases unmatched. In DNA, the CDR3 is TGTGCCAGCAGCTTAGCTGTAGGACAGGGCACAGATACGCAGTATTTT. Its protein is CASSLAVGQGTDTQYF.

There are a few counts of this clonotype. The chain uses TRBV7-9 and TRBJ1-1; 9 bases line up with TRBD1. Trimming took 7 bases from V and 11 from J; bases not matched to a gene: 11. CDR1 and CDR2 (germline): SEHNR, FQNEAQ (reference sequence). The CDR3 loop spans 13 amino acids. The CDR3 nucleotides are TGTGCCAGCAACAATGATCGGGACAGGGTTGCTTTCTTT. It codes for CASNNDRDRVAFF.